The rows below give T cell receptor beta chains drawn from one sample of a study of OX40 agonist ivuxolimab in advanced cancers. Only in-frame clones appear in the TCRdb table, and some are missing; sequencing was by immunoSEQ multiplex PCR. The data show some 94,000 clones, roughly nine tenths seen once. This specimen consisted of CD4+ or CD8+ T cells sorted from blood, obtained in a trial of the OX40 agonist ivuxolimab. All receptors come from an adult with an advanced solid tumor such as melanoma, head and neck, liver or kidney cancer. Both conserved end residues are part of each CDR3. D genes are given only for firm matches. Clone size is not always given. Where it is, it says once, few, many or a class for expanded clones.

clone size | J gene | V gene | D gene | CDR3 DNA | CDR3 protein
NA | TRBJ1-1 | TRBV11-2 | NA | TGTGCCAGCAGTTTTTCGGGGTGGGAAGCTTTCTTT | CASSFSGWEAFF
NA | TRBJ2-5 | TRBV5-1 | TRBD2 | TGCGCCAGCAGCGAGCGACTAGCGGGGGGGGCGATGGAGACCCAGTACTTC | CASSERLAGGAMETQYF
once | TRBJ2-1 | TRBV7-3 | NA | TGTGCCAGCAGCTTAGACGGGAGCTCCTACAATGAGCAGTTCTTC | CASSLDGSSYNEQFF
NA | TRBJ2-1 | TRBV4-2 | TRBD2 | TGTGCCAGCAGCCAAGTTGGGGCTCTAGCGGGAGACAATGAGCAGTTCTTC | CASSQVGALAGDNEQFF
NA | TRBJ1-5 | TRBV21-1 | NA | TGTGCCAGCAGCAAAAGGAGGCCTCAGGGAAGGAACAATCAGCCCCAGCATTTT | CASSKRRPQGRNNQPQHF
NA | TRBJ1-2 | TRBV7-9 | NA | TGTGCCAGCAGGCCAGGGGTTTTGAGCTATGGCTACACCTTC | CASRPGVLSYGYTF
NA | TRBJ2-7 | TRBV27 | NA | TGTGCCAGCAGTACGGGTTGGATCTACGAGCAGTACTTC | CASSTGWIYEQYF
NA | TRBJ1-5 | TRBV11-2 | TRBD1 | TGTGCCAGCAGCGAACAGGGGTATAGCAATCAGCCCCAGCATTTT | CASSEQGYSNQPQHF
NA | TRBJ1-1 | TRBV5-6 | NA | TGTGCCAGCAGCTCCCTCGGGGGGAACACTGAAGCTTTCTTT | CASSSLGGNTEAFF
NA | TRBJ2-7 | TRBV6-1 | TRBD1 | TGTGCCAGCAGTCGTCCGGGACAGCGTCCCTACGAGCAGTACTTC | CASSRPGQRPYEQYF
NA | TRBJ2-1 | TRBV7-6 | TRBD2 | TGTGCCAGCGAAGTTGGGGCTAGCGGGGGCTACAATGAGCAGTTCTTC | CASEVGASGGYNEQFF
NA | TRBJ2-2 | TRBV27 | NA | TGTGCCAGCAGTGGGGGCGGGAACACCGGGGAGCTGTTTTTT | CASSGGGNTGELFF
NA | TRBJ2-2 | TRBV7-6 | NA | TGTGCCAGCAGCTTATGGAATCCCGGGGAGCTGTTTTTT | CASSLWNPGELFF
NA | TRBJ1-2 | TRBV10-3 | NA | TGTGCCATCAGTGCGTCTTATACAAACTATGGCTACACCTTC | CAISASYTNYGYTF
NA | TRBJ2-3 | TRBV27 | NA | TGTGCCAGCAGGAGGGGCGCGACAGATACGCAGTATTTT | CASRRGATDTQYF
once | TRBJ2-7 | TRBV29-1 | NA | TGCAGCGTTGAAGGACTTTCAGACGAGCAGTACTTC | CSVEGLSDEQYF
NA | TRBJ2-7 | TRBV10-3 | NA | TGTGCCATCAGGGACCTAGGAACCTACGAGCAGTACTTC | CAIRDLGTYEQYF
NA | TRBJ2-7 | TRBV6-5 | NA | TGTGCCAGCAGTTACTATTCCGAATTCTACGAGCAGTACTTC | CASSYYSEFYEQYF
NA | TRBJ2-7 | TRBV29-1 | NA | TGCAGCGTTGAAGCAGAAGCCCCCTACGAGCAGTACTTC | CSVEAEAPYEQYF
NA | TRBJ2-1 | TRBV30 | TRBD2 | TGTGCCTGGAGGACTAGCGGGGGGGTTGAGCAGTTCTTC | CAWRTSGGVEQFF
NA | TRBJ2-7 | TRBV4-1 | TRBD2 | TGCGCCAGCAGCCAAGATATTTTCTTCGGGTTTCGGGGGGGAACTCCCTACGAGCAGTACTTC | CASSQDIFFGFRGGTPYEQYF
NA | TRBJ2-1 | TRBV6-1 | NA | TGTGCCAGCAGTGAGGAACTCTCCTACAATGAGCAGTTCTTC | CASSEELSYNEQFF
NA | TRBJ2-7 | TRBV9 | TRBD1 | TGTGCCAGCAGCGTTGAGGGACAGGGTGCCGAGCAGTACTTC | CASSVEGQGAEQYF
NA | TRBJ1-4 | TRBV14 | NA | TGTGCCAGCAGCCAAGTTCCGGGAACTAATGAAAAACTGTTTTTT | CASSQVPGTNEKLFF
NA | TRBJ2-3 | TRBV5-1 | TRBD2 | TGCGCCAGCAGCTCATTGGGAGGGGACCGCACAGATACGCAGTATTTT | CASSSLGGDRTDTQYF
NA | TRBJ1-4 | TRBV6-5 | NA | TGTGCCAGCAGTGAGGAACCCATAGGCGAAAAACTGTTTTTT | CASSEEPIGEKLFF
NA | TRBJ2-1 | TRBV7-3 | TRBD2 | TGTGCCAGCAGCTTAACTGCTAGCGGGAGTAACAATGAGCAGTTCTTC | CASSLTASGSNNEQFF
NA | TRBJ1-1 | TRBV27 | NA | TGTGCCAGCAGTGTGGGCGCCCCGGGATACACTGAAGCTTTCTTT | CASSVGAPGYTEAFF
NA | TRBJ1-5 | TRBV4-1 | NA | TGCGCCAGCAGCCAAGGGGATGAGCCCCAGCATTTT | CASSQGDEPQHF
NA | TRBJ2-3 | TRBV28 | NA | TGTGCCAGCAGTCTCACAGATACGCAGTATTTT | CASSLTDTQYF
NA | TRBJ1-1 | TRBV30 | NA | TGTGCCTGGAATTACGAAGAAGGGAGAACCACTGAAGCTTTCTTT | CAWNYEEGRTTEAFF
NA | TRBJ1-1 | TRBV6-1 | NA | TGTGCCAGCAGTGGGGGAGGCACTGAAGCTTTCTTT | CASSGGGTEAFF
NA | TRBJ2-7 | TRBV2 | TRBD2 | TGTGCCAGTTGGGGAGGGATCGAGCAGTACTTC | CASWGGIEQYF
NA | TRBJ1-4 | TRBV7-8 | NA | TGTGCCAGCAGCTTACGGGGCGACGAAAAACTGTTTTTT | CASSLRGDEKLFF
NA | TRBJ2-5 | TRBV13 | TRBD1 | TGTGCCAGCAGCTTACATGACGGGACAGGGCAAGAGACCCAGTACTTC | CASSLHDGTGQETQYF
once | TRBJ1-1 | TRBV19 | TRBD1 | TGTGCCAGTAGTATGGACAGGGGTCGAAGATACACTGAAGCTTTCTTT | CASSMDRGRRYTEAFF
NA | TRBJ1-1 | TRBV19 | TRBD1 | TGTGCCAGTACCCTGGGACAGGGGGCGGCCACTGAAGCTTTCTTT | CASTLGQGAATEAFF
once | TRBJ1-5 | TRBV6-5 | NA | TGTGCCAGCAGTTATACTCGGACCTTGGGCAATCAGCCCCAGCATTTT | CASSYTRTLGNQPQHF
NA | TRBJ2-5 | TRBV2 | TRBD1 | TGTGCCAGCAGTGACCCAGCCGGGACAGCACAAGAGACCCAGTACTTC | CASSDPAGTAQETQYF
NA | TRBJ1-2 | TRBV5-4 | NA | TGTGCCAGCAGCCCAGAACCCACTGGCTATGGCTACACCTTC | CASSPEPTGYGYTF
NA | TRBJ2-1 | TRBV5-1 | NA | TGCGCCAGCAGCCCAAGGAGAGCAGGAACCTACAATGAGCAGTTCTTC | CASSPRRAGTYNEQFF
NA | TRBJ2-7 | TRBV18 | TRBD1 | TGTGCCAGCTCACCAAGGGGACAGGGCTACGAGCAGTACTTC | CASSPRGQGYEQYF
NA | TRBJ1-2 | TRBV27 | TRBD1 | TGTGCCAGCAGTCGGACAGGGGGAGTCTATGGCTACACCTTC | CASSRTGGVYGYTF